What follows are 2 T cell receptor beta chains derived from one specimen sequenced in a study of cytomegalovirus exposure and HLA in healthy donors. This table comes from immunoSEQ multiplex PCR, and its TCRdb copy is limited to in-frame clones, with some not included. This sample has about 140,000 clones, with roughly 81% found just once. The sample was PBMCs. These receptors all stem from a woman younger than 45 in good health and CMV-seronegative.

This chain links TRBV11-3 with TRBJ2-5, with 7 bases fitting TRBD1. CDR1 is SGHNT, CDR2 YENEEA, per germline. V dropped 1 base and J dropped 5; count of bases not matched to a gene: 4. The CDR3 is made up of 14 amino acids. The CDR3: CASSLGQGVETQYF. The CDR3 DNA follows: TGTGCCAGCAGCTTAGGACAGGGTGTGGAGACCCAGTACTTC.

The rearrangement links TRBV2 to TRBJ1-2; D gene ambiguous. V was pared by 7 bases and J by 5 bases, with 17 bases between. The germline CDR1 and CDR2 sequences are SNHLY and FYNNEI. This CDR3 has 14 amino acids. The CDR3 sequence: CASIPSLSVYGYTF. DNA for the CDR3: TGTGCCAGCATCCCCTCCCTAAGCGTTTATGGCTACACCTTC.